The 24 T cell receptor beta chains presented below share a single source sample, sequenced in a study of blood T cell repertoires in COVID-19. TCRdb keeps only in-frame clones here, not all; method: immunoSEQ multiplex PCR. The sample lists about 160,000 clones; roughly 93% were seen once. The sequenced sample consisted of peripheral blood. The receptors were sampled from a woman aged 50 to 65 with acute or convalescent COVID-19.

V gene TRBV11-2 combines with J gene TRBJ1-2; 7 positions match TRBD1. The germline CDR1 and CDR2 sequences are SGHAT and FQNNGV. The CDR3 contains 16 residues. After removal of 7 bases from V and 4 bases from J, the junction contained 15 bases not matched to a gene. Here the CDR3 DNA reads TGTGCCAGCAACCACTATCGGACAGGAACCACCTATGGCTACACCTTC. Translating gives CASNHYRTGTTYGYTF.

This clone was detected a few times. This chain links TRBV7-9 with TRBJ1-1, with D tentatively TRBD1 (5 bases). The CDR3 is 13 amino acids. V was shortened by 5 bases and J by 0 bases, with 7 bases between the two germline ends. Germline V lookup: CDR1 SEHNR, CDR2 FQNEAQ (reference sequence). This CDR3 is CASSPTVNTEAFF. In DNA, the CDR3 is TGTGCCAGCAGCCCGACAGTGAACACTGAAGCTTTCTTT.

The chain couples TRBV5-4 to TRBJ1-2; D uncertain. The V gene's germline CDR1 is SGHNT and CDR2 YYREEE (reference sequence). CDR3 length equals 12 residues. Trimming left V 0 bases short and J 8 bases short, with 8 bases between. The CDR3 reads CASSLAGGGYTF. CDR3 DNA: TGTGCCAGCAGCTTGGCCGGCGGAGGCTACACCTTC.

The sample holds one count of this clone. The chain has TRBV28 and TRBJ1-5, with D perhaps TRBD1 (5 bases). Germline V CDR1 and CDR2: MDHEN, SYDVKM. V lost 8 bases and J 5 bases, leaving 22 bases between the germline ends. CDR3 length: 16 residues. The CDR3 protein is CASAPIGRGEYQPQHF. Written as DNA, the CDR3 is TGTGCCAGCGCACCCATAGGTAGGGGTGAATATCAGCCCCAGCATTTT.

The gene calls are TRBV9 and TRBJ2-1, with TRBD1 matching over 9 bases. The CDR3 loop spans 15 amino acids. Germline CDR1 is SGDLS and CDR2 is YYNGEE. Trimming removed 0 bases from V and 8 bases from J; junction bases left unmatched: 6. The CDR3 loop reads CASSVGWTGVHEQFF. The CDR3 DNA reads TGTGCCAGCAGCGTAGGCTGGACAGGGGTACATGAGCAGTTCTTC.

This chain joins TRBV14 and TRBJ2-1; D is unresolved. V was shortened by 4 bases and J by 1 base, with 8 bases between the two germline ends. CDR1 is SGHDN and CDR2 is FVKESK in the germline V gene. CDR3 length: 14 residues. The CDR3 region is CASSPSLSYNEQFF. The CDR3 DNA is TGTGCCAGCAGCCCGTCGCTATCCTACAATGAGCAGTTCTTC.

The chain joins TRBV28 to TRBJ1-1, with TRBD1 identical over 8 bases. The junction had 10 bases not matched to a gene; V was cut back by 5 bases and J by 5 bases. This CDR3 is built from 15 residues. Per germline, CDR1 MDHEN and CDR2 SYDVKM. The CDR3 DNA reads as TGTGCCAGCAGTCCCCCGGGCAGGGGGCAAACTGAAGCTTTCTTT. Translated: CASSPPGRGQTEAFF.

J is TRBJ1-5 and V is TRBV3-1 (or the pseudogene TRBV3-2); no definite D call. This CDR3 spans 14 amino acids. V was trimmed by 3 bases and J by 0 bases, leaving 6 bases between them. In germline, CDR1 is LGHDT, CDR2 YNNKEL (reference sequence). CDR3: CASSQTNSNQPQHF. The CDR3 DNA reads TGTGCCAGCAGCCAGACTAATAGCAATCAGCCCCAGCATTTT.

The V call is TRBV18, the J call TRBJ1-1; unclear D gene. Trimming left V 3 bases short and J 0 bases short, with 5 bases between. Germline lookup yields CDR1 KGHSH and CDR2 LQKENI. CDR3 length equals 13 residues. This CDR3 reads CASSPQVNTEAFF. The CDR3 DNA is TGTGCCAGCTCACCGCAGGTGAACACTGAAGCTTTCTTT.

The chain links TRBV6-5 to TRBJ2-7, with a tentative D call TRBD2 (6 bases). Per the germline V gene, CDR1 is MNHEY and CDR2 is SVGAGI. This CDR3 has 14 amino acids. Deletions cut 6 bases from V and 2 bases from J, with 14 bases between. CDR3 protein: CASSDMGLTYEQYF. For the CDR3, the DNA is TGTGCCAGCAGCGATATGGGACTTACCTACGAGCAGTACTTC.

The V and J genes are TRBV2 and TRBJ2-3, with 8 bases fitting TRBD1. V dropped 2 bases and J dropped 3; count of bases not matched to a gene: 4. Germline loops: CDR1 SNHLY, CDR2 FYNNEI. This CDR3 comprises 15 residues. This CDR3 is CASSEQGAGTDTQYF. CDR3 sequence (DNA): TGTGCCAGCAGTGAACAGGGGGCTGGTACAGATACGCAGTATTTT.

This sequence joins TRBV2 and TRBJ2-7, with TRBD2 as a possible D gene (6 bases). Deletions cut 7 bases from V and 6 bases from J, with 16 bases between. Germline CDR1 SNHLY, CDR2 FYNNEI. The CDR3 extends over 13 amino acids. The CDR3 spells CASNSRGGSEQYF. The CDR3 nucleotides read TGTGCCAGCAACTCGAGGGGAGGATCCGAGCAGTACTTC.

The genes are TRBV7-2 and TRBJ1-3, with D maybe TRBD1 (6 bases). Germline V gene sequence: CDR1 SGHTA, CDR2 FQGNSA. The CDR3 covers 15 residues. Trimming cost V 5 bases and J 4 bases, with 15 bases left between them. The CDR3 region has the DNA TGTGCCAGCAGCCCATACAGGGATTTCGGAAACACCATATATTTT. This gives the protein CASSPYRDFGNTIYF. The whole variable domain, filled in from reference TRBV7-2 and TRBJ1-3, reads GAGVSQSPSNKVTEKGKDVELRCDPISGHTALYWYRQSLGQGLEFLIYFQGNSAPDKSGLPSDRFSAERTGGSVSTLTIQRTQQEDSAVYLCASSPYRDFGNTIYFGEGSWLTVV.

The chain couples TRBV3-1 (or the pseudogene TRBV3-2) to TRBJ2-5, with D perhaps matching TRBD2 (6 bases). The CDR3 consists of 13 residues. Germline V CDR1 and CDR2: LGHDT, YNNKEL (reference sequence). Trimming shortened V by 4 bases and J by 2 bases, and 8 bases separated the two germline ends. The CDR3 DNA follows: TGTGCCAGCAGCCGTGGACTACAAGAGACCCAGTACTTC. Protein sequence: CASSRGLQETQYF.

There are a few counts of this clone. The chain recombines TRBV11-2 with TRBJ1-1, with no clear D. V was clipped by 4 bases and J by 5 bases, with 11 bases between them. This CDR3 is built from 13 residues. Germline V CDR1 and CDR2: SGHAT, FQNNGV. In DNA form, the CDR3 reads TGTGCCAGCAGCTGGGGAGTAGCGACTGAAGCTTTCTTT. Residues: CASSWGVATEAFF.

This chain uses TRBV28 with TRBJ2-5; D is possibly TRBD2 (7 bases). The germline V and J ends were trimmed by 6 bases and 4 bases, with 15 bases remaining between them. Germline V gene sequence: CDR1 MDHEN, CDR2 SYDVKM. There are 14 residues in the CDR3. The CDR3 loop reads CASSLIRGAETQYF. CDR3 bases: TGTGCCAGCAGCCTGATTCGGGGGGCAGAGACCCAGTACTTC.

The rearrangement joins TRBV29-1 to TRBJ1-2; 7 positions match TRBD1. J gave up 3 bases and V 8 bases, and 6 bases lay outside the gene matches. The CDR3 runs to 12 residues. CDR1 and CDR2 from the germline V gene are SQVTM and ANQGSEA. CDR3 sequence: CSSDRPDYGYTF. The CDR3 coding sequence is TGCAGCTCGGACAGGCCGGACTATGGCTACACCTTC. Full variable domain (outside the CDR3, taken from reference TRBV29-1 and TRBJ1-2): SAVISQKPSRDICQRGTSLTIQCQVDSQVTMMFWYRQQPGQSLTLIATANQGSEATYESGFVIDKFPISRPNLTFSTLTVSNMSPEDSSIYLCSSDRPDYGYTFGSGTRLTVV.

The rearrangement joins TRBV6-5 to TRBJ2-7, with D maybe TRBD2 (6 bases). Germline lookup yields CDR1 MNHEY and CDR2 SVGAGI. V gave up 4 bases and J gave up 0 bases, with 13 bases separating them. The CDR3 runs 15 residues. The CDR3 DNA follows: TGTGCCAGCAGTTTCGGGGACTCCAGCTCCTACGAGCAGTACTTC. Residues: CASSFGDSSSYEQYF.

The gene calls are TRBV2 and TRBJ1-5; possible D gene TRBD1, 5 bases. Germline V gene data show CDR1 as SNHLY and CDR2 as FYNNEI. The V gene lost 3 bases and the J gene lost 2 bases, with 11 bases spanning the gap. This CDR3 region has 15 residues. The chain's CDR3 is CASSDRTGGNQPQHF. CDR3 nucleotides: TGTGCCAGCAGTGATAGAACAGGCGGCAATCAGCCCCAGCATTTT.

The genes are TRBV7-9 and TRBJ2-7; 7 bases match TRBD1. V lost 5 bases, J lost 7 bases, and 11 bases stayed unmatched. This CDR3 contains 14 residues. Germline-derived CDR1 and CDR2 are SEHNR and FQNEAQ (reference sequence). As DNA, the CDR3 is TGTGCCAGCAGCCAAAGGGCCGGGACAGCTGAGCAGTACTTC. Translation gives CASSQRAGTAEQYF.

The table lists this clone with a count of one. The rearrangement joins TRBV7-2 to TRBJ1-1; D is uncertain. Germline CDR1 and CDR2: SGHTA and FQGNSA. V lost 6 bases and J lost 11, with 16 bases in between. This CDR3 is built from 12 residues. CDR3 DNA: TGTGCCAGCAGTTTAACGACGGGTGGGGCTTTCTTT. It codes for CASSLTTGGAFF.

As concerns this clone: The sample holds other DNA sequences that translate to the same CDR3. The V and J genes are TRBV6-2 or TRBV6-3 and TRBJ1-5; D gene unclear. V was trimmed by 2 bases and J by 1 base, leaving 6 bases between them. Looked up from germline, CDR1 is MNHEY and CDR2 is SVGEGT. The CDR3 spans 14 residues. Written as DNA, the CDR3 is TGTGCCAGCAGTTACGGAGGGAGCAATCAGCCCCAGCATTTT. As protein: CASSYGGSNQPQHF.

This rearrangement joins TRBV11-2 to TRBJ1-3; TRBD1 agrees at 10 bases. The length of the CDR3 is 17 residues. V lost 2 bases, J lost 2 bases, and 6 bases stayed unmatched. Germline loops: CDR1 SGHAT, CDR2 FQNNGV. CDR3 in amino acids: CASSLSWDRGTGNTIYF. CDR3 DNA sequence: TGTGCCAGCAGCTTAAGTTGGGACAGGGGCACTGGAAACACCATATATTTT.

V is TRBV21-1 and J is TRBJ2-5; the table names TRBD2, a call not compared with the DNA. TRBV21-1 is labeled a pseudogene. There are 18 residues in the CDR3. CDR3 loop: CASSKERPDTSEQETQYF. The CDR3 nucleotides are TGTGCCAGCAGCAAAGAAAGACCAGACACTAGCGAGCAAGAGACCCAGTACTTC.